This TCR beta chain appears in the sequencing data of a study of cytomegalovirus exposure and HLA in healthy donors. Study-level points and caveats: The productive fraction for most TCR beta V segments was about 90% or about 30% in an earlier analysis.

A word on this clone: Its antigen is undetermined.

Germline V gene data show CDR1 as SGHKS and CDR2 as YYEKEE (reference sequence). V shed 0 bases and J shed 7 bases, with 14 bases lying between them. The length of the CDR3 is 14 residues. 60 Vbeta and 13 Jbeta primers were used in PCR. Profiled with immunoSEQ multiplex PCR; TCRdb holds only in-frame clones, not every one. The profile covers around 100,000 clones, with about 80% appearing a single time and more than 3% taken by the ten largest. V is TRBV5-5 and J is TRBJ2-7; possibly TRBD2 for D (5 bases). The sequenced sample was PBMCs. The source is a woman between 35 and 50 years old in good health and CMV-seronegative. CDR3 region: CASSLVAISLEQYF. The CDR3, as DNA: TGTGCCAGCAGCTTGGTAGCGATATCCCTTGAGCAGTACTTC.